The rows below give T cell receptor beta chains drawn from one sample of a study of shared clonotypes between healthy human individuals. Assay: immunoSEQ multiplex PCR; the TCRdb copy retains only in-frame clones and omits some. The repertoire holds about 580,000 clones, 95% to 98% seen once, with 0.25% to 0.35% in the top ten. The material sequenced was naive CD8+ T cells sorted from blood. The source of these receptors is a man aged 30-40 years in good health. CDR3s include the opening cysteine and the closing phenylalanine or tryptophan. The D gene is left open where the match is weak.

D	V	J	DNA	CDR3
NA	TRBV20-1	TRBJ2-1	TGCAGTGCTAAGGACTATATCATTCCGTTCTTC	CSAKDYIIPFF
TRBD1	TRBV11-2	TRBJ2-7	TGTGCCAGCAGCCTCCACAGGGGCCGGTCCTACGAGCAGTACTTC	CASSLHRGRSYEQYF
TRBD1	TRBV7-2	TRBJ1-4	TGTGCCAGCAGACAGAACAGGGGAACTAATGAAAAACTGTTTTTT	CASRQNRGTNEKLFF
NA	TRBV4-3	TRBJ1-4	TGCGCCAGCAGCCAAGACGGGCCCCGAGGTGAAAAACTGTTTTTT	CASSQDGPRGEKLFF
NA	TRBV7-9	TRBJ2-6	TGTGCCAGCAGCTCCTTCAGGGGCGCTGGGGCCAACGTCCTGACTTTC	CASSSFRGAGANVLTF
NA	TRBV4-3	TRBJ2-7	TGCGCCAGCAGCCAAGATCGGTCTGGTTCCTACGAGCAGTACTTC	CASSQDRSGSYEQYF
NA	TRBV19	TRBJ2-2	TGTGCCAGTAGTATTGCCGGGGAGCTGTTTTTT	CASSIAGELFF
NA	TRBV5-6	TRBJ1-3	TGTGCCAGCAGCTTGCAGCGAAACACCATATATTTT	CASSLQRNTIYF
TRBD2	TRBV28	TRBJ2-2	TGTGCCAGCAGTCGGCTAGCGGGAACCGGGGAGCTGTTTTTT	CASSRLAGTGELFF
NA	TRBV5-6	TRBJ2-3	TGTGCCAGTACAGGCCCCACCAAGCGTTTAGTTACGCAGTATTTT	CASTGPTKRLVTQYF
NA	TRBV7-2	TRBJ2-1	TGTGCCAGCAGCCCAATCAATGAGCAGTTCTTC	CASSPINEQFF